Shown below are 22 T cell receptor beta chains from a single sample sequenced in a study of cytomegalovirus exposure and HLA in healthy donors. PCR amplification relied on 60 Vbeta primers (plus 13 Jbeta primers). TCRdb keeps only in-frame clones here, not all; method: immunoSEQ multiplex PCR. The sample shows about 96,000 clones, about four fifths of them seen only once. Sequences were obtained from PBMCs. All receptors derive from a woman aged 65 to 85 in good health and CMV-seropositive.

The V gene is TRBV11-2, the J gene TRBJ1-6, with D tentatively TRBD1 (6 bases). This CDR3 comprises 16 residues. Trimming left V 1 base short and J 9 bases short, with 16 bases between. Germline loops: CDR1 SGHAT, CDR2 FQNNGV. The CDR3 DNA is TGTGCCAGCAGCTTAGCAGGGGCGGCCCGTAGTTCACCCCTCCACTTT. This codes for CASSLAGAARSSPLHF.

The chain carries TRBV19 and TRBJ2-1; D is possibly TRBD2 (6 bases). V shed 7 bases and J shed 8 bases, with 21 bases lying between them. This CDR3 region has 15 residues. The V gene's germline CDR1 is LNHDA and CDR2 SQIVND (reference sequence). This CDR3 is CASIPRAGDLDEQFF. CDR3 sequence (DNA): TGTGCCAGTATACCTCGCGCCGGGGACTTGGATGAGCAGTTCTTC.

This clone appeared a few times. J is TRBJ1-5 and V is TRBV19; TRBD1 matches at 12 bases. V was pared by 6 bases and J by 7 bases, with 7 bases of the junction left unmatched. Germline lookup yields CDR1 LNHDA and CDR2 SQIVND (reference sequence). The CDR3 runs to 15 residues. The CDR3 is CASSTLGTGGQPQHF. CDR3 DNA sequence: TGTGCCAGTAGCACCCTCGGGACAGGGGGCCAGCCCCAGCATTTT.

The chain employs TRBV6-5 and TRBJ2-7, with a weak D call TRBD1 (5 bases). Between the trimmed V and J ends, which lost 0 bases and 3 bases, there was a span of 12 bases. CDR3 length: 15 residues. CDR1 is MNHEY and CDR2 is SVGAGI in the germline V gene. The CDR3 nucleotides are TGTGCCAGCAGTTACTCGTTCCAGGGTGACTACGAGCAGTACTTC. It is translated as CASSYSFQGDYEQYF.

This clone has a handful of counts. J is TRBJ2-3 and V is TRBV2, with a possible D match to TRBD1 (5 bases). The length of the CDR3 is 16 residues. Trimming removed 1 base from V and 1 base from J, with 12 bases in between. Germline CDR1 is SNHLY and CDR2 is FYNNEI. The CDR3 nucleotides are TGTGCCAGCAGTGAAGGGCAGGGTCGTGGCACAGATACGCAGTATTTT. It is translated as CASSEGQGRGTDTQYF.

This clone was found once. The rearrangement links TRBV7-8 to TRBJ2-3; D perhaps matches TRBD2 (6 bases). Germline CDR1 reads SGHVS; CDR2 reads FQNEAQ. This CDR3 is built from 14 residues. The ends were cut back, 6 bases at V and 0 bases at J, with 10 bases in the middle. CDR3 coding DNA: TGTGCCAGCAGGGAGGGAGGAAGCACAGATACGCAGTATTTT. Amino acid sequence: CASREGGSTDTQYF.

This chain links TRBV4-1 with TRBJ2-7; 10 bases are a match to TRBD1. The germline V gene has CDR1 MGHRA and CDR2 YSYEKL. With V trimmed by 5 bases and J by 4 bases, 11 bases remained unmatched. The CDR3 consists of 16 residues. CDR3 amino acids: CASSTQAGQGIYEQYF. The CDR3 DNA is TGCGCCAGCAGCACACAAGCGGGACAGGGGATTTACGAGCAGTACTTC.

The chain combines TRBV7-8 with TRBJ1-3; 7 bases line up with TRBD1. V shed 1 base, J shed 3 bases, and the junction held 3 bases outside the gene matches. The CDR3 covers 15 residues. The germline V gene has CDR1 SGHVS and CDR2 FQNEAQ. The CDR3 bases are TGTGCCAGCAGCTTAGTGGGGACAGTTGGAAACACCATATATTTT. Its protein is CASSLVGTVGNTIYF. The complete variable domain, with remaining parts taken from reference TRBV7-8 and TRBJ1-3, reads GAGVSQSPRYKVAKRGQDVALRCDPISGHVSLFWYQQALGQGPEFLTYFQNEAQLDKSGLPSDRFFAERPEGSVSTLKIQRTQQEDSAVYLCASSLVGTVGNTIYFGEGSWLTVV.

The chain employs TRBV10-1 and TRBJ2-4; D not certain. The CDR3 runs to 14 residues. The V end lost 8 bases, the J end lost 0 bases, and 11 bases lay between the germline ends. Germline CDR1 is WNHNN and CDR2 is SYGVQD (reference sequence). CDR3 sequence reads: CASDATAAKNIQYF. In DNA form, the CDR3 reads TGCGCCAGCGACGCGACTGCAGCCAAAAACATTCAGTACTTC.

This chain links TRBV28 with TRBJ1-5; the D is unclear. CDR1 MDHEN and CDR2 SYDVKM come from the germline V gene. V lost 6 bases and J 10 bases, leaving 13 bases between the germline ends. This CDR3 comprises 12 residues. The CDR3 DNA follows: TGTGCCAGCAGCACTATCCCGGGACCCCAGCATTTT. Its protein is CASSTIPGPQHF.

A few counts support this clone. The V call is TRBV6-6, the J call TRBJ2-7; 10 bases match TRBD1. Looked up from germline, CDR1 is MNHNY and CDR2 is SVGAGI (reference sequence). CDR3 length equals 15 residues. V dropped 7 bases and J dropped 4; count of bases not matched to a gene: 10. CDR3 DNA sequence: TGTGCCAGCAAAACTCCGGGACAGGGGTTGTACGAGCAGTACTTC. As protein: CASKTPGQGLYEQYF.

CDR3 region: CASSSNSLAGGFNEQFF. CDR3 nucleotide sequence: TGTGCCAGCAGTTCGAACTCTCTAGCGGGAGGGTTCAATGAGCAGTTCTTC. The chain couples TRBV28 to TRBJ2-1; 12 positions match TRBD2. CDR1 and CDR2 (germline): MDHEN, SYDVKM. Unmatched junction bases numbered 10, after V lost 4 bases and J lost 6 bases. This CDR3 has 17 amino acids.

The V call is TRBV11-1, the J call TRBJ2-1; 13 nucleotides align to TRBD2. The CDR3 is made up of 18 amino acids. V gave up 6 bases and J gave up 3 bases; unmatched junction bases: 11. Germline-derived CDR1 and CDR2 are SGHAT and FQDESV (reference sequence). CDR3 coding DNA: TGTGCCAGCAGGGAGACTAGCGGGGGGTCTCTCCTCTACAATGAGCAGTTCTTC. Its protein is CASRETSGGSLLYNEQFF.

The V gene is TRBV4-2, the J gene TRBJ2-7; possible D gene TRBD1, 6 bases. The germline V gene has CDR1 LGHNA and CDR2 YNFKEQ. Between the trimmed V and J ends, which lost 1 base and 2 bases, there was a span of 18 bases. The CDR3 loop spans 17 amino acids. The CDR3 protein is CASSQGYPGQPTYEQYF. DNA of the CDR3: TGTGCCAGCAGCCAAGGGTATCCGGGACAACCCACCTACGAGCAGTACTTC.

This chain connects TRBV5-1 to TRBJ2-3; 13 nucleotides agree with TRBD2. The germline gives CDR1 SGHRS, CDR2 YFSETQ. The CDR3 spans 18 residues. Trimming took 4 bases from V and 1 from J; bases not matched to a gene: 9. CDR3 sequence reads: CASSLGLAGTPGTDTQYF. The DNA for the CDR3 is TGCGCCAGCAGCCTGGGACTAGCGGGAACGCCGGGCACAGATACGCAGTATTTT.

Concerning this clone itself: Lacking the conserved final phenylalanine or tryptophan, this CDR3 likely reflects a read error. This chain joins TRBV6-5 and TRBJ2-7, with a weak D call TRBD2 (6 bases). The germline V gene has CDR1 MNHEY and CDR2 SVGAGI. CDR3 length: 16 residues. Trimming took 0 bases from V and 6 from J, leaving 18 bases between them. The CDR3 DNA is TGTGCCAGCAGTTACTCGACGGGAGATCCTTCTTCCGAGCAGTACCTC. It encodes CASSYSTGDPSSEQYL.

The rearrangement uses TRBV5-4 and TRBJ2-2; perhaps TRBD1 as D (6 bases). CDR1 and CDR2 (germline): SGHNT, YYREEE (reference sequence). This CDR3 is built from 14 residues. Deletions cut 0 bases from V and 5 bases from J, with 8 bases between. The CDR3 loop reads CASSLAQGTGELFF. The CDR3, as DNA: TGTGCCAGCAGCTTGGCTCAGGGGACCGGGGAGCTGTTTTTT.

This chain uses TRBV28 with TRBJ2-7, with a weak D call TRBD1 (5 bases). The length of the CDR3 is 14 residues. From germline, CDR1 is MDHEN and CDR2 SYDVKM. V dropped 5 bases and J dropped 2 bases, with 13 bases sitting between them. The CDR3 sequence: CASSDPDRPYEQYF. In nucleotides, the CDR3 is TGTGCCAGCAGTGACCCTGACAGACCCTACGAGCAGTACTTC.

V usage is TRBV5-6 and J usage is TRBJ1-2; 9 bases fit TRBD1. Germline V gene lookup returns CDR1 SGHDT and CDR2 YYEEEE. CDR3 length equals 15 residues. Trimming removed 3 bases from V and 3 bases from J; junction bases left unmatched: 6. This chain's CDR3 is CASSSEQGAHYGYTF. The CDR3 coding sequence is TGTGCCAGCAGCTCGGAACAGGGGGCGCACTATGGCTACACCTTC.

This clone was recorded a few times. The chain combines TRBV6-1 with TRBJ1-6; D unclear. Germline V gene data show CDR1 as MNHNS and CDR2 as SASEGT. V was pared by 6 bases and J by 5 bases, with 5 bases between. The CDR3 spans 12 residues. The CDR3 sequence is CASSHNNSPLHF. In DNA form, the CDR3 reads TGTGCCAGCAGCCACAATAATTCACCCCTCCACTTT.

V usage is TRBV5-1 and J usage is TRBJ2-3, with 7 bases that match TRBD2. CDR3 length equals 16 residues. The germline CDR1 and CDR2 sequences are SGHRS and YFSETQ. V lost 0 bases and J lost 2; bases outside the gene matches: 6. CDR3 sequence: CASSLDGGGLTDTQYF. The CDR3 nucleotides are TGCGCCAGCAGCTTGGACGGCGGGGGACTCACAGATACGCAGTATTTT.

The chain has TRBV7-8 and TRBJ2-1; tentatively, D is TRBD2 (5 bases). Trimming pared 5 bases from V and 9 bases from J, leaving 11 bases between. Looked up from germline, CDR1 is SGHVS and CDR2 is FQNEAQ. This CDR3 is 12 amino acids long. The CDR3 bases are TGTGCCAGCAGCCCGAGGGCGTTTGAGCAGTTCTTC. Translated, it gives CASSPRAFEQFF.